This entry describes one TCR beta chain. Its antigen is unknown. These data come from a study of CD8+CD57+ T cells in acquired aplastic anemia. Study as a whole: Across the sorted CD4+ and CD8+ cells, DNA amounts averaged roughly 3.5 ug.

Study-level results: Around 30 sequences, all CD8+ CDR3, were shared between patients and controls. Patients showed no significant difference from controls in CD8+ Simpson's diversity.

CDR3 and TCR beta VDJ profiling relied on genomic DNA as the template. Using its own MiXCR run on the reads, TCRdb lists one record per CDR3 protein. The sample has some 200,000 distinct CDR3 sequences, over 60% seen once. The germline V gene has CDR1 SNHLY and CDR2 FYNNEI. V dropped 2 bases and J dropped 3 bases, with 14 bases sitting between them. The CDR3 extends over 15 amino acids. The V call is TRBV2, the J call TRBJ2-7; D unresolved. This receptor was obtained from a human donor in good health. The sequencing sample was made of sorted CD4+, CD8+, or CD8+CD57+ T cells (not recorded which) from PBMCs. The CDR3 sequence is CASSEHSLSLYEQYF. The CDR3 coding sequence is TGTGCCAGCAGTGAACACAGTCTTTCCCTCTACGAGCAGTACTTC.